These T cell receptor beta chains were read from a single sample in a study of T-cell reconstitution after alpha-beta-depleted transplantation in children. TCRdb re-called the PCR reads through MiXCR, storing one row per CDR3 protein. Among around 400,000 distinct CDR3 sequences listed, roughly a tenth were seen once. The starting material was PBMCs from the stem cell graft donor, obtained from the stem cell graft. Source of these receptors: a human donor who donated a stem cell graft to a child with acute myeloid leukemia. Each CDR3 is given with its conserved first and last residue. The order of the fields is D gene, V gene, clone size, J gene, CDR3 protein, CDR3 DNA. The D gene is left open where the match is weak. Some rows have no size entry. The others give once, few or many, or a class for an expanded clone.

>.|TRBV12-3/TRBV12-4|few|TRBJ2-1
CASSSGENNEQFF
TGTGCCAGCAGCTCAGGGGAGAACAATGAGCAGTTCTTC
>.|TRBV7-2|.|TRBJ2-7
CASSFGTQSYEQYF
TGTGCCAGCAGCTTCGGGACACAATCCTACGAGCAGTACTTC
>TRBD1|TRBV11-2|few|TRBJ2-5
CASSFRDREETQYF
TGTGCCAGCAGCTTCCGGGACAGGGAAGAGACCCAGTACTTC
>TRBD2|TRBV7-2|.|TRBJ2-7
CASSALTSPSYEQYF
TGTGCCAGCAGCGCTTTGACTAGCCCCTCCTACGAGCAGTACTTC
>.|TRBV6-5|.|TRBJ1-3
CASSYPTVLGNTIYF
TGTGCCAGCAGTTACCCCACCGTATTAGGAAACACCATATATTTT
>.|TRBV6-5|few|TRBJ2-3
CASSYGGSDTQYF
TGTGCCAGCAGTTACGGCGGCTCAGATACGCAGTATTTT
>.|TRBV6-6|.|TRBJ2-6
CASSRGQPSGANVLTF
TGTGCCAGCAGCCGTGGACAGCCCTCTGGGGCCAACGTCCTGACTTTC
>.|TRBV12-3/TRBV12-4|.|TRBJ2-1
CAIRPRGRYNEQFF
TGTGCCATCCGGCCCCGCGGTCGATACAATGAGCAGTTCTTC
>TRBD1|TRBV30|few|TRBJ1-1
CAWYRGGNTEAFF
TGTGCCTGGTACAGGGGAGGAAACACTGAAGCTTTCTTT
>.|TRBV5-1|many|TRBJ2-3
CASSSRGTDTQYF
TGCGCCAGCAGCTCCCGCGGCACAGATACGCAGTATTTT
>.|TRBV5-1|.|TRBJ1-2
CASSSTETPNYGYTF
TGCGCCAGCAGCTCGACGGAGACTCCTAACTATGGCTACACCTTC
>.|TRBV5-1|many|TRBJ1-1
CASSPGSNTEAFF
TGCGCCAGCAGCCCGGGCTCGAACACTGAAGCTTTCTTT
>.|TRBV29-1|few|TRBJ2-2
CSVESWTGELFF
TGCAGCGTTGAGAGTTGGACCGGGGAGCTGTTTTTT
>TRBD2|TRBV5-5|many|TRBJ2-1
CASSLRLAKGDEQFF
TGTGCCAGCAGCTTGAGACTAGCGAAAGGTGATGAGCAGTTCTTC
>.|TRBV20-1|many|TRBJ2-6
CSARDSGSGANVLTF
TGCAGTGCTAGAGATTCGGGCTCTGGGGCCAACGTCCTGACTTTC
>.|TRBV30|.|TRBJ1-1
CAWSVWGPTNTEAFF
TGTGCCTGGAGTGTCTGGGGGCCGACAAACACTGAAGCTTTCTTT
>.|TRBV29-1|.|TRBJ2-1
CSVDGNEQFF
TGCAGCGTTGACGGTAATGAGCAGTTCTTC